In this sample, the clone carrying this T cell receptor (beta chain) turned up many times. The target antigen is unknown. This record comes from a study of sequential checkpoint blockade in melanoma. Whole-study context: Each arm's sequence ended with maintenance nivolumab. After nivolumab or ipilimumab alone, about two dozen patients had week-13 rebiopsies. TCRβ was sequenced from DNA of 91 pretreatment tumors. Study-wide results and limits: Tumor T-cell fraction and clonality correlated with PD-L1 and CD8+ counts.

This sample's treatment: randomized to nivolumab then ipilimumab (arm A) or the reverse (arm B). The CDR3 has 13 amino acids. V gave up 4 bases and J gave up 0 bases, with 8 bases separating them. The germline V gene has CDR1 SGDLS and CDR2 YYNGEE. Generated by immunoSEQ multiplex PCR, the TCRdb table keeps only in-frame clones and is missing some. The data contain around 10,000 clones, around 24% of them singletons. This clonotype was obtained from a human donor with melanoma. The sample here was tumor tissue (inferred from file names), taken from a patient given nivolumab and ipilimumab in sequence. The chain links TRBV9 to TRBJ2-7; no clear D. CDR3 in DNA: TGTGCCAGCAGCCCCCAAAGCTCCTACGAGCAGTACTTC. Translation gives CASSPQSSYEQYF.